There are many counts of the clone carrying this T cell receptor beta chain. The antigen remains undetermined. Patients in the hyperthyroidism group, adults aged 18 to 65, were newly diagnosed, under 2 months' duration. This entry comes from a study of Graves' ophthalmopathy and Graves' hyperthyroidism. Whole-study findings and limits: As the model predicted ophthalmopathy progression, it achieved a sensitivity of 55% to 71% and a specificity of approximately 72%.

Researchers took RNA transcripts and amplified TCR beta CDR3 regions from them. Following a first-round RT-PCR that used HTBI primers, a second-round multiplex PCR was carried out. TCRdb reanalysed the multiplex PCR reads using MiXCR and keeps one entry per CDR3 protein. The sample includes about 1.2 million distinct CDR3 sequences, roughly two fifths seen only once; the top ten take approximately 12%. Germline lookup yields CDR1 ENHRY and CDR2 SYGVKD. The CDR3 has 16 residues. The V and J ends lost 3 bases and 3 bases, in that order; junction bases with no gene match: 7. The receptor comes from an adult man with Graves' hyperthyroidism. Sample: peripheral blood or thyroid tissue (not recorded which). The chain joins TRBV10-3 to TRBJ1-5; 8 bases are a match to TRBD1. CDR3: CAISDTGTGANQPQHF. Here the CDR3 DNA reads TGTGCCATCAGTGACACCGGGACAGGTGCCAATCAGCCCCAGCATTTT.